These 14 T cell receptor beta chains were sequenced from one sample in a study of T cell responses to AZD1222 COVID-19 vaccine. The method was immunoSEQ multiplex PCR; TCRdb's version includes in-frame clones alone and lacks a portion of them. The sample shows roughly 140,000 clones, 88% of them seen only once. The sequences come from peripheral blood, collected 28 days after the second AZD1222 dose. The receptors were gathered from an adult who received the AZD1222 COVID-19 vaccine.

This chain uses TRBV7-8 with TRBJ1-5; 7 bases are shared with TRBD1. The junction had 4 bases not matched to a gene; V was cut back by 3 bases and J by 2 bases. Germline V CDR1 and CDR2: SGHVS, FQNEAQ. The CDR3 spans 15 residues. The CDR3 DNA is TGTGCCAGCAGCTTCGACAGGGTTGGCAATCAGCCCCAGCATTTT. It specifies CASSFDRVGNQPQHF.

The J gene is TRBJ2-2, the V gene TRBV11-3, with D uncertain. Per germline, CDR1 SGHNT and CDR2 YENEEA. The CDR3 spans 14 residues. The ends were cut back, 10 bases at V and 2 bases at J, with 14 bases in the middle. CDR3 nucleotides: TGTGCCACCTCCCGGATGTTTAACACCGGGGAGCTGTTTTTT. This gives the protein CATSRMFNTGELFF.

The rearrangement uses TRBV5-6 and TRBJ2-3, with D uncertain. V was cut by 5 bases and J by 4 bases, with 14 bases left in between. CDR3 length: 14 amino acids. Germline V lookup: CDR1 SGHDT, CDR2 YYEEEE. The CDR3 region is CASSIGPPPDTQYF. The CDR3 DNA reads as TGTGCCAGCAGTATCGGACCGCCTCCAGATACGCAGTATTTT. The full variable domain, with the rest looked up from reference TRBV5-6 and TRBJ2-3, is DAGVTQSPTHLIKTRGQQVTLRCSPKSGHDTVSWYQQALGQGPQFIFQYYEEEERQRGNFPDRFSGHQFPNYSSELNVNALLLGDSALYLCASSIGPPPDTQYFGPGTRLTVL.

The DNA of the CDR3 is TGTGCCAGCAGCTTACAGGAACCCTCCTACGAGCAGTACTTC. Protein product: CASSLQEPSYEQYF. V usage is TRBV11-2 and J usage is TRBJ2-7; D not resolved. The CDR3 runs 14 residues. Trimming cost V 2 bases and J 0 bases, with 8 bases left between them. CDR1 is SGHAT, CDR2 FQNNGV, per germline.

The chain recombines TRBV5-6 with TRBJ2-5; D may be TRBD1 (5 bases). Between the trimmed V and J ends, which lost 4 bases and 2 bases, there was a span of 12 bases. The CDR3 is made up of 14 amino acids. The germline gives CDR1 SGHDT, CDR2 YYEEEE. Here the CDR3 DNA reads TGTGCCAGCAGCGTCGGACACAAACAAGAGACCCAGTACTTC. It encodes CASSVGHKQETQYF.

The CDR3 DNA follows: TGCGCCAGCAGTGAGGCGGTCGGGGAGCTGTTTTTT. Amino acids: CASSEAVGELFF. This sequence joins TRBV10-2 and TRBJ2-2; D is undetermined. Germline V gene lookup returns CDR1 WSHSY and CDR2 SAAADI. The CDR3 contains 12 residues. The ends were cut back, 2 bases at V and 7 bases at J, with 5 bases in the middle.

The chain is built from TRBV9 and TRBJ1-4, with D perhaps TRBD1 (6 bases). The V gene's germline CDR1 is SGDLS and CDR2 YYNGEE. V gave up 3 bases and J gave up 3 bases, with 12 bases separating them. This CDR3 contains 15 residues. CDR3 region: CASSATGFANEKLFF. CDR3 in DNA: TGTGCCAGCAGCGCGACAGGTTTCGCTAATGAAAAACTGTTTTTT. Full variable domain (outside the CDR3, taken from reference TRBV9 and TRBJ1-4): DSGVTQTPKHLITATGQRVTLRCSPRSGDLSVYWYQQSLDQGLQFLIQYYNGEERAKGNILERFSAQQFPDLHSELNLSSLELGDSALYFCASSATGFANEKLFFGSGTQLSVL.

This clone has more than one count but fewer than ten. The rearrangement links TRBV14 to TRBJ2-7; 11 bases line up with TRBD1. The ends lost 4 bases at V and 3 bases at J; junction bases unmatched: 5. The length of the CDR3 is 15 residues. Per the germline V gene, CDR1 is SGHDN and CDR2 is FVKESK. The CDR3 region has the DNA TGTGCCAGCAGCCTCTTGGGGACAGGGGGCTACGAGCAGTACTTC. Its protein is CASSLLGTGGYEQYF.

This chain uses TRBV11-2 with TRBJ2-1; 7 bases are shared with TRBD2. V lost 0 bases to trimming and J lost 6 bases; unmatched junction nucleotides: 5. Germline V gene lookup returns CDR1 SGHAT and CDR2 FQNNGV. The CDR3 runs 15 residues. The CDR3 loop is CASSLEGTTTNEQFF. CDR3 DNA: TGTGCCAGCAGCTTAGAAGGGACTACTACCAATGAGCAGTTCTTC.

This clone showed up just a few times. The CDR3 DNA reads TGCAGTGCTAGTTGGGGTTTGGGGGCCCTTCAAGAGACCCAGTACTTC. Translated, it gives CSASWGLGALQETQYF. V gene TRBV20-1 combines with J gene TRBJ2-5; a weak D match, TRBD1 (6 bases). The CDR3 consists of 16 residues. V lost 3 bases and J lost 2, with 19 bases in between. CDR1 and CDR2 (germline): DFQATT, SNEGSKA (reference sequence).

This rearrangement joins TRBV3-1 (or the pseudogene TRBV3-2) to TRBJ1-3; 7 bases map to TRBD1. The germline V gene encodes CDR1 LGHDT and CDR2 YNNKEL (reference sequence). The CDR3 consists of 16 residues. Trimming at V came to 4 bases and at J to 2 bases, leaving 8 bases not matched to a gene. The CDR3 loop is CASSPRDRLTGNTIYF. The DNA of the CDR3 is TGTGCCAGCAGCCCCCGGGACAGACTAACTGGAAACACCATATATTTT.

The chain's CDR3 is CASSRQAATSTDTQYF. In DNA, the CDR3 is TGCGCCAGCAGCAGACAGGCGGCTACTAGCACAGATACGCAGTATTTT. V is TRBV5-1 and J is TRBJ2-3, with D perhaps TRBD1 (6 bases). Germline V lookup: CDR1 SGHRS, CDR2 YFSETQ. CDR3 length: 16 residues. V was cut by 4 bases and J by 0 bases, with 15 bases left in between.

The V and J genes are TRBV7-3 and TRBJ2-2; the match to TRBD2 covers 8 bases. Germline CDR1 SGHTA, CDR2 FQGTGA. The V gene end was trimmed by 1 base and the J gene end by 0 bases; junction bases not matched to a gene: 1. The CDR3 totals 16 residues. CDR3 amino acids: CASSLNSGTNTGELFF. In DNA, the CDR3 is TGTGCCAGCAGCTTAAATAGCGGGACGAACACCGGGGAGCTGTTTTTT.

This clone was seen a few times. J is TRBJ2-1 and V is TRBV7-3; 12 positions match TRBD2. The CDR3 loop spans 16 amino acids. Looked up from germline, CDR1 is SGHTA and CDR2 is FQGTGA. The V gene end was trimmed by 5 bases and the J gene end by 7 bases; junction bases not matched to a gene: 9. The CDR3 DNA is TGTGCCAGCAGCCTACTAGGGACTAGCGGGCATAATGAGCAGTTCTTC. Protein product: CASSLLGTSGHNEQFF. Drawing the rest from reference TRBV7-3 and TRBJ2-1, the complete variable domain is GAGVSQTPSNKVTEKGKYVELRCDPISGHTALYWYRQSLGQGPEFLIYFQGTGAADDSGLPNDRFFAVRPEGSVSTLKIQRTERGDSAVYLCASSLLGTSGHNEQFFGPGTRLTVL.